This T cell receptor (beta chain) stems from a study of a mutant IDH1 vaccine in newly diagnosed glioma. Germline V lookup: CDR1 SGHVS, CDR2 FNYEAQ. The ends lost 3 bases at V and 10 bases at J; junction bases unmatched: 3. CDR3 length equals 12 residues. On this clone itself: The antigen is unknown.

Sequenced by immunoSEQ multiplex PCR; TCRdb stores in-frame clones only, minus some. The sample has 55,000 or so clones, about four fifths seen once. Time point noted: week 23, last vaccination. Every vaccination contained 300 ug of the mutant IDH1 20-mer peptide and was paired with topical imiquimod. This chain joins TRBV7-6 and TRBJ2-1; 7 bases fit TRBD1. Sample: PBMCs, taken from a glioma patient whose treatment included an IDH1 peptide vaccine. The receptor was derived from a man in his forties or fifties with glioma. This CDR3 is CASSFDREEQFF. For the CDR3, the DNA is TGTGCCAGCAGCTTCGACAGGGAAGAGCAGTTCTTC.